What follows are 26 T cell receptor beta chains derived from one specimen sequenced in a study of T cells in Graves' hyperthyroidism and ophthalmopathy. There were TCR beta CDR3 regions amplified from RNA transcripts. HTBI primers drove first-round RT-PCR of the TCR CDR3. TCRdb independently ran MiXCR on the multiplex PCR reads; one entry per CDR3 protein. The repertoire holds under 400,000 distinct CDR3 sequences, with less than 20% as singletons. The specimen was blood. These receptor sequences come from a woman under 30 with Graves' hyperthyroidism that later progressed to Graves' ophthalmopathy.

The chain links TRBV6-2 or TRBV6-3 to TRBJ1-1; D is uncertain. Germline loops: CDR1 MNHEY, CDR2 SVGEGT. V was pared by 6 bases and J by 0 bases, with 11 bases between. This CDR3 is built from 14 residues. The CDR3, as DNA: TGTGCCAGCAGGAGGCAGATTATGAACACTGAAGCTTTCTTT. Translating it yields CASRRQIMNTEAFF.

The chain combines TRBV7-9 with TRBJ2-7; 9 bases map to TRBD2. This CDR3 is 15 amino acids long. Germline loops: CDR1 SEHNR, CDR2 FQNEAQ (reference sequence). J was trimmed by 2 bases and V by 5 bases; bases with no gene match: 7. This CDR3 reads CASSTATSGPYEQYF. CDR3 nucleotide sequence: TGTGCCAGCAGCACCGCGACTAGCGGCCCCTACGAGCAGTACTTC. The full variable domain, its missing parts supplied by reference TRBV7-9 and TRBJ2-7, is DTGVSQNPRHKITKRGQNVTFRCDPISEHNRLYWYRQTLGQGPEFLTYFQNEAQLEKSRLLSDRFSAERPKGSFSTLEIQRTEQGDSAMYLCASSTATSGPYEQYFGPGTRLTVT.

This clonotype was counted many times. The rearrangement uses TRBV15 and TRBJ1-5, with D unresolved. V was trimmed by 0 bases and J by 0 bases, leaving 6 bases between them. Germline CDR1 and CDR2: LNHNV and YYDKDF (reference sequence). This CDR3 contains 15 residues. CDR3 region: CATSRESNSNQPQHF. CDR3 coding DNA: TGTGCCACCAGCAGAGAAAGTAATAGCAATCAGCCCCAGCATTTT.

This chain joins TRBV6-1 and TRBJ2-2, with TRBD1 matching over 10 bases. CDR1 MNHNS and CDR2 SASEGT come from the germline V gene. V lost 6 bases to trimming and J lost 0 bases; unmatched junction nucleotides: 4. The CDR3 is 16 amino acids. The chain's CDR3 is CASSLGQGANTGELFF. In nucleotides, the CDR3 is TGTGCCAGCAGCCTCGGACAGGGGGCGAACACCGGGGAGCTGTTTTTT.

V gene TRBV13 combines with J gene TRBJ1-1; D may be TRBD1 (5 bases). CDR1 and CDR2 (germline): PRHDT, FYEKMQ (reference sequence). The CDR3 has 14 amino acids. V gave up 5 bases and J gave up 1 base, with 11 bases separating them. CDR3 sequence: CASSVAGGNTEAFF. As DNA, the CDR3 is TGTGCCAGCAGCGTAGCTGGGGGGAACACTGAAGCTTTCTTT. Combining the CDR3 with reference TRBV13 and TRBJ1-1 gives the whole variable domain AAGVIQSPRHLIKEKRETATLKCYPIPRHDTVYWYQQGPGQDPQFLISFYEKMQSDKGSIPDRFSAQQFSDYHSELNMSSLELGDSALYFCASSVAGGNTEAFFGQGTRLTVV.

CDR3 in DNA: TGTGCCAGCTCAAATACAGCTCAGCGCACAGATACGCAGTATTTT. Protein product: CASSNTAQRTDTQYF. The chain carries TRBV18 and TRBJ2-3; D uncertain. Germline assignment: CDR1 KGHSH and CDR2 LQKENI. There are 15 residues in the CDR3. Trimming removed 5 bases from V and 1 base from J, with 13 bases in between.

The chain is built from TRBV29-1 and TRBJ1-1; 7 bases agree with TRBD1. The CDR3 is 13 amino acids. The V gene end was trimmed by 5 bases and the J gene end by 5 bases; junction bases not matched to a gene: 8. The germline CDR1 and CDR2 sequences are SQVTM and ANQGSEA. CDR3 sequence: CSVQQGSRTEAFF. CDR3 nucleotides: TGCAGCGTTCAACAGGGGAGTAGGACTGAAGCTTTCTTT.

At least ten counts were recorded for this clonotype. Here the CDR3 DNA reads TGTGCTAGTCGGGGCGGGAGGGCCAAGGGAAATGAGCAGTTCTTC. This codes for CASRGGRAKGNEQFF. The rearrangement joins TRBV12-5 to TRBJ2-1; 9 positions agree with TRBD2. Germline V CDR1 and CDR2: LGHNT, FRNRAP. The CDR3 runs 15 residues. V shed 8 bases, J shed 7 bases, and the junction held 12 bases outside the gene matches. The whole variable domain, filled in from reference TRBV12-5 and TRBJ2-1, reads DARVTQTPRHKVTEMGQEVTMRCQPILGHNTVFWYRQTMMQGLELLAYFRNRAPLDDSGMPKDRFSAEMPDATLATLKIQPSEPRDSAVYFCASRGGRAKGNEQFFGPGTRLTVL.

The DNA of the CDR3 is TGTGCCAGCAGATTTCTAGCGAGCTACGAGCAGTACTTC. This sequence encodes CASRFLASYEQYF. The chain recombines TRBV7-2 with TRBJ2-7; the D gene is possibly TRBD2 (6 bases). This CDR3 contains 13 residues. Trimming removed 6 bases from V and 3 bases from J, with 12 bases in between. Germline-derived CDR1 and CDR2 are SGHTA and FQGNSA.

This clonotype was counted at least ten times. The gene calls are TRBV12-3 or TRBV12-4 and TRBJ2-1; D may be TRBD2 (5 bases). CDR3 length: 13 amino acids. Trimming left V 6 bases short and J 12 bases short, with 18 bases between. The CDR3 is CASSLTTQRGQFF. CDR3 sequence (DNA): TGTGCCAGCAGCCTCACCACTCAACGGGGGCAGTTCTTC.

This clonotype was found many times. The chain combines TRBV15 with TRBJ1-1, with 7 bases lining up with TRBD1. CDR1 and CDR2 from the germline V gene are LNHNV and YYDKDF (reference sequence). V lost 6 bases and J lost 10; bases outside the gene matches: 8. The CDR3 sequence is 12 residues long. CDR3 sequence reads: CATSRQGGVAFF. The CDR3 DNA reads as TGTGCCACCAGTCGACAGGGTGGTGTAGCTTTCTTT.

The sample holds many counts of this clonotype. The genes are TRBV11-2 and TRBJ2-3; TRBD2 is a possible D gene (5 bases). The V end was cut by 1 base, the J end by 0 bases, with 14 bases between. Germline CDR1 reads SGHAT; CDR2 reads FQNNGV. This CDR3 has 17 residues. The CDR3 loop reads CASSLVGSRSSTDTQYF. Written as DNA, the CDR3 is TGTGCCAGCAGCTTAGTTGGGAGCCGATCTAGCACAGATACGCAGTATTTT.

This clonotype came up a few times. The chain uses TRBV4-1 and TRBJ2-1; unclear D gene. The CDR3 covers 15 residues. Trimming took 3 bases from V and 3 from J, leaving 12 bases between them. From germline, CDR1 is MGHRA and CDR2 YSYEKL. The chain's CDR3 is CASSQTDGFYNEQFF. In nucleotides, the CDR3 is TGCGCCAGCAGCCAGACGGATGGTTTCTACAATGAGCAGTTCTTC.

This clonotype showed up just a few times. V and J are TRBV20-1 and TRBJ2-1, with D possibly being TRBD2 (6 bases). Trimming cost V 1 base and J 13 bases, with 14 bases left between them. The germline CDR1 and CDR2 sequences are DFQATT and SNEGSKA (reference sequence). The CDR3 is 12 amino acids. The chain's CDR3 is CSARAGTLYQFF. CDR3 nucleotides: TGCAGTGCTAGAGCCGGGACTCTCTACCAGTTCTTC.

The table lists this clonotype with many counts. The rearrangement uses TRBV28 and TRBJ1-1; 7 nucleotides align to TRBD1. J was trimmed by 3 bases and V by 2 bases; bases with no gene match: 18. The CDR3 covers 19 residues. Germline loops: CDR1 MDHEN, CDR2 SYDVKM. CDR3 residues: CASSLSPRQGLPADTEAFF. The CDR3, as DNA: TGTGCCAGCAGTTTAAGCCCGAGACAGGGCCTACCGGCGGACACTGAAGCTTTCTTT.

This clonotype occurred many times. The chain employs TRBV2 and TRBJ1-2, with D uncertain. Germline CDR1 is SNHLY and CDR2 is FYNNEI. The CDR3 has 14 residues. V lost 7 bases, J lost 2 bases, and 14 bases lay in between. Written as DNA, the CDR3 is TGTGCCAGCACAGAAAGGACCCTCAACTATGGCTACACCTTC. Amino acid sequence: CASTERTLNYGYTF.

The table lists this clonotype with many counts. The J gene is TRBJ1-2, the V gene TRBV28; 9 bases are a match to TRBD1. Trimming removed 2 bases from V and 10 bases from J; junction bases left unmatched: 8. The germline V gene encodes CDR1 MDHEN and CDR2 SYDVKM. The CDR3 extends over 14 amino acids. DNA for the CDR3: TGTGCCAGCAGTTTAGGCGGGACAGGGAAGATCTACACCTTC. It is translated as CASSLGGTGKIYTF.

This chain joins TRBV28 and TRBJ2-7; D is uncertain. Germline CDR1 and CDR2: MDHEN and SYDVKM. Trimming took 3 bases from V and 4 from J, leaving 7 bases between them. The CDR3 loop spans 12 amino acids. This chain's CDR3 is CASSFQNYEQYF. The DNA of the CDR3 is TGTGCCAGCAGTTTCCAGAATTACGAGCAGTACTTC.

This chain links TRBV28 with TRBJ1-4; D remains ambiguous. Trimming pared 4 bases from V and 16 bases from J, leaving 19 bases between. This CDR3 comprises 13 residues. Per the germline V gene, CDR1 is MDHEN and CDR2 is SYDVKM. The CDR3 coding sequence is TGTGCCAGCAGTTACCCCTTGGCCGAGACCCCGTTTTTT. It yields the protein CASSYPLAETPFF.

This clonotype was detected ten times or more. This chain joins TRBV7-8 and TRBJ1-5; D is uncertain. CDR3 length: 16 amino acids. Germline lookup yields CDR1 SGHVS and CDR2 FQNEAQ. Trimming removed 4 bases at V and 2 bases at J, with 15 bases between. CDR3 loop: CASSSRGPGGNQPQHF. DNA of the CDR3: TGTGCCAGCAGCTCTAGAGGCCCGGGAGGCAATCAGCCCCAGCATTTT.

The V gene is TRBV27, the J gene TRBJ2-7; no reliable D call. Germline V gene lookup returns CDR1 MNHEY and CDR2 SMNVEV (reference sequence). The V gene lost 6 bases and the J gene lost 3 bases, with 12 bases spanning the gap. The CDR3 extends over 13 amino acids. CDR3 protein: CASRAGQVYEQYF. CDR3 in DNA: TGTGCCAGCAGGGCCGGGCAGGTCTACGAGCAGTACTTC.

The chain links TRBV7-6 to TRBJ2-3; 8 bases fit TRBD1. The CDR3 consists of 14 residues. Losses at the gene ends were 5 bases for V and 8 bases for J; bases not matched to a gene: 9. Per germline, CDR1 SGHVS and CDR2 FNYEAQ. CDR3 sequence reads: CASSGQGARVTQYF. CDR3 in DNA: TGTGCCAGCAGCGGCCAGGGGGCTCGGGTTACGCAGTATTTT.

This clonotype was found many times. The chain combines TRBV11-2 with TRBJ2-7, with D tentatively TRBD1 (6 bases). CDR1 SGHAT and CDR2 FQNNGV come from the germline V gene. The germline V and J ends were trimmed by 6 bases and 3 bases, with 9 bases remaining between them. The CDR3 sequence is 12 residues long. DNA for the CDR3: TGTGCCAGCAGAAGGGGGAACTACGAGCAGTACTTC. This codes for CASRRGNYEQYF.

This clonotype has a count of ten or more. This chain connects TRBV11-1 to TRBJ1-3; the D gene is possibly TRBD1 (6 bases). CDR1 is SGHAT and CDR2 is FQDESV in the germline V gene (reference sequence). The V and J ends lost 2 bases and 0 bases respectively, with 11 bases between them. This CDR3 spans 16 amino acids. The CDR3 DNA is TGTGCCAGCAGCTTATCAGGGGCCTACTCTGGAAACACCATATATTTT. Translation gives CASSLSGAYSGNTIYF.

Only a few counts were recorded for this clonotype. The CDR3 region is CAWTSGGYQPQHF. CDR3 in DNA: TGTGCCTGGACCTCCGGGGGGTATCAGCCCCAGCATTTT. V is TRBV30 and J is TRBJ1-5; D may be TRBD1 (5 bases). Deletions cut 4 bases from V and 5 bases from J, with 12 bases between. The CDR3 is made up of 13 amino acids. Germline lookup yields CDR1 GTSNPN and CDR2 SVGIG (reference sequence).

This clonotype was detected many times. The chain joins TRBV14 to TRBJ2-7; D is possibly TRBD1 or TRBD2 (5 bases each). Trimming removed 5 bases from V and 1 base from J, with 15 bases in between. CDR3 length equals 15 residues. Germline V lookup: CDR1 SGHDN, CDR2 FVKESK. The CDR3 reads CASSDWDGGSYEQYF. CDR3 in DNA: TGTGCCAGCAGCGATTGGGACGGAGGTTCCTACGAGCAGTACTTC.